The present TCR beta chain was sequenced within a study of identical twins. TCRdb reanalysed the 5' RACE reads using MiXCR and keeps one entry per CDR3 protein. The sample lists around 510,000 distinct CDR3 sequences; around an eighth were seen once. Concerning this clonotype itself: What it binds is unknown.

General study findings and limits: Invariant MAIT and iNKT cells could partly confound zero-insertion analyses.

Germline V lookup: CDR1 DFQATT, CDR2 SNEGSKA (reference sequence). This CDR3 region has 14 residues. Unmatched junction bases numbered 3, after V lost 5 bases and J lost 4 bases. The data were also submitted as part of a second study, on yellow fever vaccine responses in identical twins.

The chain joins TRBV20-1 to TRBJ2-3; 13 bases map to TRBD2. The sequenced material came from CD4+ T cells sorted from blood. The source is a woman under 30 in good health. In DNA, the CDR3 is TGCAGTGCTTCAACTAGCGGGGGGGCAGATACGCAGTATTTT. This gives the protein CSASTSGGADTQYF.